One T cell receptor (beta chain) is described in this entry. The antigen is not known. CD45RO-negative cells were positively selected for CCR7, leaving out terminally differentiated effector memory CD45RA+ cells. The CDR3 runs 18 residues. Trimming pared 3 bases from V and 0 bases from J, leaving 19 bases between. Germline CDR1 and CDR2: SEHNR and FQNEAQ (reference sequence). This specimen belongs to a study of shared clonotypes between healthy human individuals. Study findings and constraints: A reduction in generation probabilities was seen for non-shared clonotypes relative to those shared by all four donors. In having few donors, the study represented limited genetic and exposure-history diversity.

The assay ran at deep level. In the sorted-subset replicate PCRs, 150 to 250 ng DNA, 29,000 or so T cell genomes, was used. Data came from immunoSEQ multiplex PCR; TCRdb stores just in-frame clones and leaves some out. The data contain roughly 2 million clones, about 95% of them singletons. Input material: naive CD8+ T cells sorted from blood. The rearrangement joins TRBV7-9 to TRBJ2-3, with D unclear. This TCR came from a man aged 18 to 30 in good health. CDR3 residues: CASSLVGIGKSSTDTQYF. The DNA for the CDR3 is TGTGCCAGCAGCTTGGTGGGGATAGGCAAATCTAGCACAGATACGCAGTATTTT.